The clone carrying this T cell receptor (beta chain) was detected a few times. These data are taken from a study of blood T cell repertoires in COVID-19. Study background: Acute and convalescent COVID-19 specimens originated in the United States, Italy and Spain.

Authors' processing steps: Researchers report that nucleated cell counts were estimated from reference gene primer amplification. Assay used: immunoSEQ multiplex PCR; TCRdb lists only in-frame clones, some missing. The V and J calls and clone size come from that table; D and trimming were worked out from the DNA. The data hold around 100,000 clones, with about 90% observed a single time. Germline V gene lookup returns CDR1 LNHNV and CDR2 YYDKDF (reference sequence). The CDR3 is 17 residues long. V gave up 3 bases and J gave up 6 bases; unmatched junction bases: 6. The chain employs TRBV15 and TRBJ2-1, with 15 bases matching TRBD2. Sequencing was done on a sample of peripheral blood. The TCR sequence derives from a man in his thirties or forties in a cohort sampled during active COVID-19. CDR3 nucleotide sequence: TGTGCCACCAGCAGGGCCAAGGGACTAGCGGGGGGCAATGAGCAGTTCTTC. This encodes CATSRAKGLAGGNEQFF. Looking up the rest from reference TRBV15 and TRBJ2-1 gives the full variable domain: DAMVIQNPRYQVTQFGKPVTLSCSQTLNHNVMYWYQQKSSQAPKLLFHYYDKDFNNEADTPDNFQSRRPNTSFCFLDIRSPGLGDTAMYLCATSRAKGLAGGNEQFFGPGTRLTVL.